These 16 T cell receptor beta chains originate from one sample sequenced in a study of yellow fever vaccine responses in identical twins. From the RT-PCR reads, TCRdb called clonotypes with MiXCR, one entry per CDR3 protein. The table records 15,000 to 20,000 distinct CDR3 sequences, approximately 60% of them present only once. Sequenced here: T cells from blood (PBMCs), unsorted or a sorted subset (not recorded which), sampled before or after yellow fever vaccination (not recorded which). Receptors were obtained from a woman between 18 and 30 years old who received the yellow fever vaccine.

The gene calls are TRBV3-1 and TRBJ1-2; D call uncertain. CDR1 LGHDT and CDR2 YNNKEL come from the germline V gene (reference sequence). The CDR3 is 13 residues long. With 0 bases removed from V and 2 bases from J, the gap between germline ends came to 4 bases. The CDR3: CASSQDLNYGYTF. The CDR3 nucleotides read TGTGCCAGCAGCCAAGATCTAAACTATGGCTACACCTTC.

This clonotype was detected only a few times. V and J are TRBV2 and TRBJ2-7; D gene unclear. Trimming stripped 7 bases from V and 1 base from J, with 8 bases between. The CDR3 contains 12 residues. CDR1 and CDR2 from the germline V gene are SNHLY and FYNNEI. The CDR3 nucleotides read TGTGCCAGCACCCGAGGATCCTACGAGCAGTACTTC. This encodes CASTRGSYEQYF.

This clonotype occurred a few times. The chain has TRBV23-1 and TRBJ2-1, with 7 nucleotides matching TRBD1. TRBV23-1 is an open reading frame whose function is uncertain. With 3 bases clipped from V and 0 bases from J, the junction kept 8 bases outside the gene matches. This CDR3 region has 17 residues. The CDR3 coding sequence is TGCGCCAGCAGTCACCGAACAGGGGAGAGCTCCTACAATGAGCAGTTCTTC. Translation gives CASSHRTGESSYNEQFF.

The chain combines TRBV20-1 with TRBJ2-7; 8 bases are a match to TRBD2. V trimming: 6 bases; J trimming: 5 bases; junction bases outside the gene matches: 9. The germline V gene has CDR1 DFQATT and CDR2 SNEGSKA (reference sequence). This CDR3 region has 13 residues. The CDR3 nucleotides read TGCAGTGCGGGCCCGGGGACTAGGAACGAGCAGTACGTC. Amino acid sequence: CSAGPGTRNEQYV.

This chain uses TRBV2 with TRBJ2-4; TRBD2 matches at 7 bases. The V gene's germline CDR1 is SNHLY and CDR2 FYNNEI. The CDR3 consists of 13 residues. J gave up 16 bases and V 4 bases, and 13 bases lay outside the gene matches. CDR3 protein: CASSGSGASPSYF. The CDR3 DNA reads TGTGCCAGCAGTGGCAGCGGGGCTAGTCCCTCTTACTTC.

In its sample, this clonotype was seen once. The rearrangement links TRBV2 to TRBJ2-1; TRBD1 matches 9 bases. Germline V gene sequence: CDR1 SNHLY, CDR2 FYNNEI. J was trimmed by 7 bases and V by 10 bases; bases with no gene match: 8. CDR3 size: 13 residues. The CDR3 DNA reads TGTGCCATTGCGGGACAGGGCGGAAATGAGCAGTTCTTC. Translated, it gives CAIAGQGGNEQFF.

Concerning this clonotype itself: Its ends do not fully match the called genes, so a read error is possible. The chain's CDR3 is CSARWFDEQFF. CDR3 coding DNA: TGCAGCGCCAGATGGTTCGATGAACAGTTCTTC. The chain combines TRBV29-1 with TRBJ2-1; D remains ambiguous. The length of the CDR3 is 11 residues. From germline, CDR1 is SQVTM and CDR2 ANQGSEA.

This clonotype was seen a handful of times. This chain connects TRBV11-1 to TRBJ2-3; 7 nucleotides line up with TRBD2. The V gene end was trimmed by 4 bases and the J gene end by 0 bases; junction bases not matched to a gene: 7. This CDR3 is 16 amino acids long. In germline, CDR1 is SGHAT, CDR2 FQDESV (reference sequence). For the CDR3, the DNA is TGTGCCAGCAGCTCCGGTCTAGCGGCAAGCACAGATACGCAGTATTTT. Translated, it gives CASSSGLAASTDTQYF.

The chain uses TRBV29-1 and TRBJ1-1; D is unclear. The CDR3 covers 15 residues. Trimming removed 1 base at V and 0 bases at J, with 12 bases between. The germline V gene has CDR1 SQVTM and CDR2 ANQGSEA. CDR3 residues: CSVEGGYLMNTEAFF. Written as DNA, the CDR3 is TGCAGCGTTGAAGGTGGGTACCTCATGAACACTGAAGCTTTCTTT.

The chain couples TRBV5-4 to TRBJ2-7, with a tentative D call TRBD1 (6 bases). Germline V gene lookup returns CDR1 SGHNT and CDR2 YYREEE (reference sequence). V was trimmed by 5 bases and J by 0 bases, leaving 12 bases between them. The CDR3 has 14 residues. CDR3 sequence reads: CASSKGQNSYEQYF. DNA of the CDR3: TGTGCCAGCAGTAAAGGACAGAACTCCTACGAGCAGTACTTC.

This sequence joins TRBV19 and TRBJ2-1; 9 bases align to TRBD1. Germline V gives CDR1 LNHDA, CDR2 SQIVND (reference sequence). J was trimmed by 6 bases and V by 6 bases; bases with no gene match: 9. This CDR3 comprises 15 residues. CDR3 sequence reads: CASRAGDRDGNEQFF. The CDR3 bases are TGTGCCAGTAGAGCCGGGGACAGGGATGGCAATGAGCAGTTCTTC.

V is TRBV12-3 or TRBV12-4 and J is TRBJ1-1, with D unresolved. This CDR3 is 15 amino acids long. Between the trimmed V and J ends, which lost 5 bases and 2 bases, there was a span of 15 bases. CDR3 sequence: CASSPPGFRNTEAFF. The CDR3 DNA follows: TGTGCCAGCAGTCCTCCCGGGTTTCGTAACACTGAAGCTTTCTTT.

This chain uses TRBV28 with TRBJ2-1; D is possibly TRBD1 (6 bases). Trimming cost V 0 bases and J 1 base, with 19 bases left between them. The CDR3 covers 19 residues. Germline assignment: CDR1 MDHEN and CDR2 SYDVKM. This chain's CDR3 is CASSLWGEAGARSYNEQFF. CDR3 in DNA: TGTGCCAGCAGTTTATGGGGCGAAGCAGGGGCTAGGTCCTACAATGAGCAGTTCTTC.

This chain joins TRBV28 and TRBJ2-7, with D possibly matching TRBD1 (5 bases). The CDR3 totals 14 residues. Trimming left V 1 base short and J 1 base short, with 8 bases between. Germline CDR1 reads MDHEN; CDR2 reads SYDVKM. The DNA of the CDR3 is TGTGCCAGCAGTTTATCCCAGGGATCCTACGAGCAGTACGTC. Amino acid sequence: CASSLSQGSYEQYV.

This clonotype was detected only a few times. This chain joins TRBV29-1 and TRBJ1-1, with no clear D. The CDR3 covers 16 residues. The V end was cut by 5 bases, the J end by 1 base, with 20 bases between. The V gene's germline CDR1 is SQVTM and CDR2 ANQGSEA. DNA for the CDR3: TGCAGCGTTCTCGGTTCGCCAACCCGCCCGAACACTGAAGCTTTCTTT. Amino acid sequence: CSVLGSPTRPNTEAFF.

The rearrangement uses TRBV5-5 and TRBJ1-4; 7 bases fit TRBD1. Germline values: CDR1 SGHKS, CDR2 YYEKEE (reference sequence). This CDR3 contains 14 residues. The V gene end was trimmed by 3 bases and the J gene end by 5 bases; junction bases not matched to a gene: 4. The CDR3 region has the DNA TGTGCCAGCAGCTCGGGACAGCAGAATGAAAAACTGTTTTTT. Translating it yields CASSSGQQNEKLFF.